This T cell receptor beta chain was recorded in a study of early T cells in non-severe SARS-CoV-2 infection. In germline, CDR1 is DFQATT, CDR2 SNEGSKA (reference sequence). CDR3 length: 14 residues. V lost 6 bases and J 7 bases, leaving 16 bases between the germline ends. MiXCR, run by TCRdb on the 5' RACE reads, gives a single entry per CDR3 protein. The data show tens of thousands of distinct CDR3 sequences, roughly a tenth seen once. Findings and limits, study-wide: Matching results from VDJdb favored anti-spike CD8 responses, leaving private and CD4 specificities undetected.

This clonotype has just a few counts. Its antigen is not known. This TCR was recovered from an adult who was a healthcare worker with PCR-confirmed SARS-CoV-2 infection or an uninfected control (not recorded which). Sequencing was performed on whole blood. The rearrangement uses TRBV20-1 and TRBJ1-6, with D possibly TRBD1 on 6 matching bases. This CDR3 reads CSAPRGGGNSPLHF. DNA of the CDR3: TGCAGTGCCCCCAGAGGGGGGGGCAATTCACCCCTCCACTTT.